Below, 9 T cell receptor beta chains from the same sample are listed, as sequenced in a study of blood T cell repertoires in COVID-19. TCRdb keeps only in-frame clones here, not all; method: immunoSEQ multiplex PCR. This sample has around 56,000 clones, with around 79% found just once. Sample: peripheral blood. The receptors stem from a man between 60 and 75 years old with acute or convalescent COVID-19.

The chain has TRBV19 and TRBJ1-1, with 8 bases lining up with TRBD1. The CDR3 is 12 amino acids. The V gene end was trimmed by 11 bases and the J gene end by 2 bases; junction bases not matched to a gene: 4. The germline gives CDR1 LNHDA, CDR2 SQIVND (reference sequence). CDR3 region: CAVGTGNTEAFF. The CDR3 nucleotides read TGTGCCGTCGGGACAGGTAACACTGAAGCTTTCTTT.

The V gene is TRBV2, the J gene TRBJ2-5; the match to TRBD2 covers 10 bases. The CDR3 sequence is 14 residues long. From germline, CDR1 is SNHLY and CDR2 FYNNEI. With 6 bases clipped from V and 4 bases from J, the junction kept 5 bases outside the gene matches. The chain's CDR3 is CASSPAGGGETQYF. The CDR3 DNA sequence: TGTGCCAGCAGCCCAGCGGGGGGGGGAGAGACCCAGTACTTC.

J is TRBJ1-3 and V is TRBV4-1; D is uncertain. CDR1 and CDR2 (germline): MGHRA, YSYEKL. This CDR3 region has 17 residues. V was shortened by 0 bases and J by 2 bases, with 14 bases between the two germline ends. The CDR3 nucleotides read TGCGCCAGCAGCCAAGACCCACCCGGCAGGCCTGGAAACACCATATATTTT. Amino acid sequence: CASSQDPPGRPGNTIYF.

This clone was detected only a few times. The V gene is TRBV19, the J gene TRBJ1-4; TRBD1 might be the D (6 bases). Germline lookup yields CDR1 LNHDA and CDR2 SQIVND (reference sequence). The germline V and J ends were trimmed by 5 bases and 7 bases, with 17 bases remaining between them. CDR3 length: 15 residues. In DNA form, the CDR3 reads TGTGCCAGTAGTGCCAACAGGGTGGACGGTGAAAAACTGTTTTTT. It translates to CASSANRVDGEKLFF.

The V and J genes are TRBV7-6 and TRBJ2-5; perhaps TRBD1 as D (5 bases). The CDR3 is 19 amino acids. Germline CDR1 SGHVS, CDR2 FNYEAQ. With 5 bases removed from V and 3 bases from J, the gap between germline ends came to 28 bases. The CDR3 loop reads CASSPPFRDSQGAKETQYF. The CDR3 DNA sequence: TGTGCCAGCAGCCCTCCCTTCCGCGACTCACAAGGGGCAAAAGAGACCCAGTACTTC.

The gene calls are TRBV19 and TRBJ2-7, with 9 bases lining up with TRBD1. This CDR3 region has 12 residues. The V segment lost 6 bases and the J segment 3 bases; nucleotides outside the gene matches: 0. Germline assignment: CDR1 LNHDA and CDR2 SQIVND (reference sequence). CDR3 coding DNA: TGTGCCAGTAGGGGACAGGGCTACGAGCAGTACTTC. Encoded protein: CASRGQGYEQYF.

This clone was seen a handful of times. The chain recombines TRBV30 with TRBJ1-6; tentative D call: TRBD1 (5 bases). The CDR3 contains 17 residues. Germline lookup yields CDR1 GTSNPN and CDR2 SVGIG (reference sequence). Trimming took 4 bases from V and 10 from J, leaving 26 bases between them. The CDR3 protein is CAWTPQGGAGRGSPLHF. CDR3 bases: TGTGCCTGGACCCCGCAGGGAGGAGCGGGAAGGGGATCACCCCTCCACTTT.

CDR3 nucleotides: TGTGCCAGTAGTATAGATCTTCAACGGGATTCACCCCTCCACTTT. Translating gives CASSIDLQRDSPLHF. The genes are TRBV19 and TRBJ1-6; no clear D gene. Trimming shortened V by 0 bases and J by 8 bases, and 11 bases separated the two germline ends. Germline V gene data show CDR1 as LNHDA and CDR2 as SQIVND (reference sequence). This CDR3 is built from 15 residues.

V and J are TRBV29-1 and TRBJ1-5; no clear D gene. Trimming shortened V by 3 bases and J by 6 bases, and 12 bases separated the two germline ends. The CDR3 is 13 residues long. Germline loops: CDR1 SQVTM, CDR2 ANQGSEA. For the CDR3, the DNA is TGCAGCGTTGATGGAGGTGGCGGTCAGCCCCAGCATTTT. This gives the protein CSVDGGGGQPQHF.